This T cell receptor (beta chain) is drawn from a study of shared clonotypes between healthy human individuals. A word on this clone: Its antigen is as yet unknown.

Study results and limitations: The study found roughly 5.3% of naive CD4 clonotypes shared across four donors.

Profiling relied on immunoSEQ multiplex PCR, and the TCRdb table lists in-frame clones only, not all of them. The sample has fewer than 1.8 million clones, approximately 98.5% seen once; the top ten hold over 0.3%. The authors divided CD4+ cells into CD45RA+ naive and CD45RA-negative memory subsets. The specimen sequenced was naive CD4+ T cells sorted from blood. Subset: CD45RA+ positively selected. This clonotype was obtained from a man in his thirties or forties in good health.

Written as DNA, the CDR3 is TGCAGCACATATCGACAGGGGACTGAAGCTTTCTTT. It encodes CSTYRQGTEAFF. J is TRBJ1-1 and V is TRBV29-1; TRBD1 agrees at 8 bases. After removal of 8 bases from V and 5 bases from J, the junction contained 7 bases not matched to a gene. This CDR3 comprises 12 residues. Germline-derived CDR1 and CDR2 are SQVTM and ANQGSEA.